Listed below are T cell receptor beta chains from one sample, sequenced in a study of blood T cell repertoires in COVID-19. Only in-frame clones appear in the TCRdb table, and some are missing; sequencing was by immunoSEQ multiplex PCR. In the table there are roughly 130,000 clones, 70% to 80% of which are singletons. Sequencing input: peripheral blood. Receptor source: a man aged 55-75 years with acute or convalescent COVID-19. CDR3s include the opening cysteine and the closing phenylalanine or tryptophan. The D gene is left open where the match is weak. Clone size is given for some rows only: seen once, a few or many times, or a class if the clone is expanded.

>TRBD2|TRBJ2-3|few|TRBV7-3
TGTGCCAGCAGCTGGGGACTAGCGGGAGGAGCCACAGATACGCAGTATTTT
CASSWGLAGGATDTQYF
>.|TRBJ1-6|.|TRBV7-9
TGTGCCAGCAGCCGACAGTTAAATTCACCCCTCCACTTT
CASSRQLNSPLHF
>TRBD2|TRBJ2-3|few|TRBV28
TGTGCCAGCAGTACCCGGACTAGCGGGAGGGGCACAGATACGCAGTATTTT
CASSTRTSGRGTDTQYF
>TRBD2|TRBJ2-7|.|TRBV14
TGTGCCAGCAGCCAGGGCGGGGGTGCGGGCGAGCAGTACTTC
CASSQGGGAGEQYF
>.|TRBJ1-4|.|TRBV14
TGTGCCAGCAGCCAAGGGGAGGAACGCAACGAAAAACTGTTTTTT
CASSQGEERNEKLFF
>.|TRBJ1-4|.|TRBV5-6
TGTGCCAGCAGCTTGGTAGCGGGGGATGAAAAACTGTTTTTT
CASSLVAGDEKLFF
>.|TRBJ2-7|.|TRBV9
TGTGCCAGCAGCGTAGCGGTGGAGGATGAGCAGTACTTC
CASSVAVEDEQYF
>.|TRBJ2-5|.|TRBV24-1
TGTGCCACCAGTGATGGCGGGACTTTCCAAGAGACCCAGTACTTC
CATSDGGTFQETQYF
>.|TRBJ1-1|few|TRBV6-6
TGTGCCAGCAGTTATCAGGGATCTGCTGAAGCTTTCTTT
CASSYQGSAEAFF
>.|TRBJ2-5|.|TRBV9
TGTGCCAGCAGCGTAGAACTTGCGGGACGAGAGACCCAGTACTTC
CASSVELAGRETQYF